Each of the 5 T cell receptor beta chains below was sequenced from the same sample in a study of blood T cells in healthy people across ages. Then a second PCR, running roughly 7 to 11 cycles, was carried out with a sample-barcoded 5' primer and a J-beta primer mix. TCRdb recomputed calls from the 5' RACE reads with MiXCR, one row per CDR3 protein. This sample has about 1.7 million distinct CDR3 sequences, with about 30% found just once. The sequenced sample consisted of blood. The receptor source for this set is a young woman in good health.

A note on this clonotype: This clone may be a read error of a much larger clone one base away. The chain employs TRBV12-3 or TRBV12-4 and TRBJ2-5; D is unresolved. TRBJ2-7 explains the end of the DNA better; the J call may be wrong. The CDR3 covers 13 residues. The DNA of the CDR3 is TGTGCCAGCAGCGCCGACCGTCTTCTCGAGCAGTACTTC. The encoded protein is CASSADRLLEQYF.

The J gene is TRBJ2-3, the V gene TRBV6-2 or TRBV6-3; 14 bases line up with TRBD2. CDR3 length: 17 amino acids. Germline V CDR1 and CDR2: MNHEY, SVGEGT. Germline trimming cut 5 bases from V and 7 bases from J; bases unmatched to any gene: 11. The CDR3 bases are TGTGCCAGCAGTACCTCAGGACTAGCGGGAGGACGAAATACGCAGTATTTT. Its protein product is CASSTSGLAGGRNTQYF.

The V gene is TRBV6-6, the J gene TRBJ2-3, with D perhaps matching TRBD2 (6 bases). Germline values: CDR1 MNHNY, CDR2 SVGAGI (reference sequence). The CDR3 spans 13 residues. V was cut by 8 bases and J by 3 bases, with 12 bases left in between. The CDR3 DNA reads as TGTGCCAGCTCCATAGGGAGGACAGATACGCAGTATTTT. Protein product: CASSIGRTDTQYF.

This clonotype was detected ten times or more. The CDR3 bases are TGCAGCGTTGAAAAACAGGGGAGCTCCTACGAGCAGTACTTC. Residues: CSVEKQGSSYEQYF. The chain couples TRBV29-1 to TRBJ2-7; 7 nucleotides match TRBD1. The CDR3 spans 14 residues. The V gene's germline CDR1 is SQVTM and CDR2 ANQGSEA. The junction had 4 bases not matched to a gene; V was cut back by 2 bases and J by 0 bases.

This sequence joins TRBV2 and TRBJ2-3; D is possibly TRBD2 (6 bases). V lost 4 bases and J lost 4, with 24 bases in between. This CDR3 contains 18 residues. CDR1 is SNHLY, CDR2 FYNNEI, per germline. CDR3 sequence (DNA): TGTGCCAGCAGTGGGACTGCGGGGCTCCCCCAACCCGCAGATACGCAGTATTTT. Translation gives CASSGTAGLPQPADTQYF.